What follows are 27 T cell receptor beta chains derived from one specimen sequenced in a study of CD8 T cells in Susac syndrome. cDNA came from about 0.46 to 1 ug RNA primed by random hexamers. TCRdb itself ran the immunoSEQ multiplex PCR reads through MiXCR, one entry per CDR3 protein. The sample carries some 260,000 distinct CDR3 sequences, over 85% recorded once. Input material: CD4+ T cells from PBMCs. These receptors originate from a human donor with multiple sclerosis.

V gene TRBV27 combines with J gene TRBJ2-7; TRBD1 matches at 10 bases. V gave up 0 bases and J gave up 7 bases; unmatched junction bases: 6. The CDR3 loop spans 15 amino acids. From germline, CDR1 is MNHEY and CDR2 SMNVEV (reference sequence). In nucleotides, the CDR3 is TGTGCCAGCAGTTTATCGAGGGGACAGGGGAGGGAGCAGTACTTC. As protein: CASSLSRGQGREQYF.

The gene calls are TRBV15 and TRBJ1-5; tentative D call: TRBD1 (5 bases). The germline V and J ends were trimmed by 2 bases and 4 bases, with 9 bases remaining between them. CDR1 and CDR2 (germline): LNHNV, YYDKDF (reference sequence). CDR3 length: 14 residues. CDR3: CATSRPGGNQPQHF. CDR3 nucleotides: TGTGCCACCAGCAGACCCGGGGGGAATCAGCCCCAGCATTTT.

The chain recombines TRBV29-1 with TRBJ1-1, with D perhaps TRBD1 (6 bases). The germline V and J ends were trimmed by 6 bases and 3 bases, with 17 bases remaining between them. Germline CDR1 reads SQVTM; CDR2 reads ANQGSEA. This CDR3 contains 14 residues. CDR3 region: CSVEQTGGDTEAFF. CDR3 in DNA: TGCAGCGTCGAACAGACAGGAGGGGACACTGAAGCTTTCTTT.

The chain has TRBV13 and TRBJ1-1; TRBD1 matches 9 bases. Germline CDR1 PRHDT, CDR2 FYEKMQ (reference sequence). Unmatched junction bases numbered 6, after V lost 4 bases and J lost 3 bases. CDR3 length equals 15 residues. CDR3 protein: CASSSRTGADTEAFF. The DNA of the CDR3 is TGTGCCAGCAGCTCCCGGACAGGGGCGGACACTGAAGCTTTCTTT. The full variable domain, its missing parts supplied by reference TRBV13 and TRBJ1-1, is AAGVIQSPRHLIKEKRETATLKCYPIPRHDTVYWYQQGPGQDPQFLISFYEKMQSDKGSIPDRFSAQQFSDYHSELNMSSLELGDSALYFCASSSRTGADTEAFFGQGTRLTVV.

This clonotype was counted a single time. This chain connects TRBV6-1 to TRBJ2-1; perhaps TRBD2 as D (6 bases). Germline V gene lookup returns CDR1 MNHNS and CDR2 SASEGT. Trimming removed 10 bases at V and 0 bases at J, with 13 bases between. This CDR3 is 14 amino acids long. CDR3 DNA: TGTGCCACCGAGGACGGGAGCTCCTACAATGAGCAGTTCTTC. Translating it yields CATEDGSSYNEQFF.

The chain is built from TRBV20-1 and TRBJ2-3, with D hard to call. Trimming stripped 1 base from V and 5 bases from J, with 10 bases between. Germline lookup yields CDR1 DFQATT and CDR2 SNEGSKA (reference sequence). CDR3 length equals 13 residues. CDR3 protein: CSARVAYLDTQYF. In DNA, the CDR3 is TGCAGTGCTAGAGTGGCGTATTTAGATACGCAGTATTTT.

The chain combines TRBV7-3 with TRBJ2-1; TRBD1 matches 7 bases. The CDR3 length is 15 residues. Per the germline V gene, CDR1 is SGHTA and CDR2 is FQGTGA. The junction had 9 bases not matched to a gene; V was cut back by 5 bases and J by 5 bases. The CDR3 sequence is CASSTEGQPHNEQFF. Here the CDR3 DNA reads TGTGCCAGCAGCACAGAGGGACAGCCACACAATGAGCAGTTCTTC.

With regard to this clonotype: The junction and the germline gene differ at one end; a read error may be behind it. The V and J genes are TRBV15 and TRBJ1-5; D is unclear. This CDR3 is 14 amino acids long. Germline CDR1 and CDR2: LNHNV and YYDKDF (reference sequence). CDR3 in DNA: TGTGCCACCAGCAGAGGGGCGGCGAATCGGCCCCAGCATTTT. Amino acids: CATSRGAANRPQHF.

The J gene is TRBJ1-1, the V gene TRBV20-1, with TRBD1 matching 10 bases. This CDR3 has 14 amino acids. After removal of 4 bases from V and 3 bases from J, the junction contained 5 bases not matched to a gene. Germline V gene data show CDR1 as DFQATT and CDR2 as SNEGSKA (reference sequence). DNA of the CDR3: TGCAGTGCTACTCCCGGGACAGGGGACACTGAAGCTTTCTTT. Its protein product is CSATPGTGDTEAFF.

This CDR3 is CASSPLVGGYTF. The CDR3 DNA reads TGTGCCAGCAGCCCCCTAGTTGGGGGCTACACCTTC. The genes are TRBV7-2 and TRBJ1-2; no reliable D call. There are 12 residues in the CDR3. Per germline, CDR1 SGHTA and CDR2 FQGNSA. V gave up 5 bases and J gave up 8 bases, with 12 bases separating them.

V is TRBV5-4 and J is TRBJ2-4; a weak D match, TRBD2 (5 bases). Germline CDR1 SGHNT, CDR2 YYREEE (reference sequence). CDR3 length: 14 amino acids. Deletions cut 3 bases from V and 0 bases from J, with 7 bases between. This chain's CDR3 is CASSSGLAKNIQYF. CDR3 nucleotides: TGTGCCAGCAGCTCCGGACTAGCCAAAAACATTCAGTACTTC.

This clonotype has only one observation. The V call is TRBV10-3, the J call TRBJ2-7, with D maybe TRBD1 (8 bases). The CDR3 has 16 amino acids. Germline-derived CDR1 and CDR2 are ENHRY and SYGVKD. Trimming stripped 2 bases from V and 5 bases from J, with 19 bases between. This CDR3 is CAISEPDRGGRDEQYF. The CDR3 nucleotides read TGTGCCATCAGTGAGCCCGACAGGGGAGGGAGAGACGAGCAGTACTTC.

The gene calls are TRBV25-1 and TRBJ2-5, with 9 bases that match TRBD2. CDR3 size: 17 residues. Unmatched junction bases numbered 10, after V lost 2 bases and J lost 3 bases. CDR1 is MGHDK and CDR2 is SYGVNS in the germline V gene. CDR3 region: CASSEAGGQVPKETQYF. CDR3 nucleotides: TGTGCCAGCAGTGAAGCGGGAGGGCAGGTCCCTAAAGAGACCCAGTACTTC.

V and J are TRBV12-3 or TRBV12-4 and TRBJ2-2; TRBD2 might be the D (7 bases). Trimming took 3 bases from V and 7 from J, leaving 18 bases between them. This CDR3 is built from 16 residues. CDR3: CASSFPGGGDVGELFF. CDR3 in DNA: TGTGCCAGCAGTTTCCCTGGGGGGGGCGACGTCGGGGAGCTGTTTTTT.

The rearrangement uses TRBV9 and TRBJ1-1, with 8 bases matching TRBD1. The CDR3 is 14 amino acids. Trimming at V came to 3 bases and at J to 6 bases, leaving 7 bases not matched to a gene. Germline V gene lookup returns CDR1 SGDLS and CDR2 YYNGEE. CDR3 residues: CASSGTGGSAEAFF. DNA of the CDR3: TGTGCCAGCAGCGGCACAGGGGGAAGCGCTGAAGCTTTCTTT.

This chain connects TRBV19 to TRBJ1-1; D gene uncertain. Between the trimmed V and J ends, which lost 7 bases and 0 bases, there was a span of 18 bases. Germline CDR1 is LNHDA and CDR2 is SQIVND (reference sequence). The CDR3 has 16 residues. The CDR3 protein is CASKPARALMNTEAFF. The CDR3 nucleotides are TGTGCCAGTAAACCCGCGCGGGCACTCATGAACACTGAAGCTTTCTTT. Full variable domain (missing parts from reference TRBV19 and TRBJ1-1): DGGITQSPKYLFRKEGQNVTLSCEQNLNHDAMYWYRQDPGQGLRLIYYSQIVNDFQKGDIAEGYSVSREKKESFPLTVTSAQKNPTAFYLCASKPARALMNTEAFFGQGTRLTVV.

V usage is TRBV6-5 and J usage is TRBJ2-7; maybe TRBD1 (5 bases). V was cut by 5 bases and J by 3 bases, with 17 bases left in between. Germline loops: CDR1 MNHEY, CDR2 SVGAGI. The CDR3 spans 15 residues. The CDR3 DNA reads TGTGCCAGCAGTGCGTCAGGGCCCCTCCTCTACGAGCAGTACTTC. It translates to CASSASGPLLYEQYF.

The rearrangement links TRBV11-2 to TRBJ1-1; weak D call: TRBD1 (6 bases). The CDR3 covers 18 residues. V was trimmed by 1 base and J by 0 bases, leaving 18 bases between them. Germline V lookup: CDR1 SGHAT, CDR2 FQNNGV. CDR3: CASSLGVWAGAMNTEAFF. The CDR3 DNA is TGTGCCAGCAGCTTAGGTGTTTGGGCGGGGGCGATGAACACTGAAGCTTTCTTT.

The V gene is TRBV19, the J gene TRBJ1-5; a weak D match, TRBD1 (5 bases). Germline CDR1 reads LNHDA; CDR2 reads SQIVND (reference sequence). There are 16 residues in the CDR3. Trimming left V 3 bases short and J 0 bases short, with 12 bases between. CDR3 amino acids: CASSIGRRASNQPQHF. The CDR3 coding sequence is TGTGCCAGTAGTATCGGTCGCAGGGCTAGCAATCAGCCCCAGCATTTT.

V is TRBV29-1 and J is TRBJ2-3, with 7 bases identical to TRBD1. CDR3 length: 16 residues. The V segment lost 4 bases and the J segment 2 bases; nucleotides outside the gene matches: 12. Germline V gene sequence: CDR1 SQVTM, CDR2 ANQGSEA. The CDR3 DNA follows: TGCAGCGTTGGGCCTACCCGGGACAGCGTCACAGATACGCAGTATTTT. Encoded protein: CSVGPTRDSVTDTQYF.

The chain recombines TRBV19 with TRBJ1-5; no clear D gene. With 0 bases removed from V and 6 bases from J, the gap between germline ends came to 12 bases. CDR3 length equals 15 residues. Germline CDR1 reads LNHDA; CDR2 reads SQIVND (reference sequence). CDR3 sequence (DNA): TGTGCCAGTAGTATAGATCCCGGGGTGGCTCAGCCCCAGCATTTT. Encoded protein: CASSIDPGVAQPQHF.

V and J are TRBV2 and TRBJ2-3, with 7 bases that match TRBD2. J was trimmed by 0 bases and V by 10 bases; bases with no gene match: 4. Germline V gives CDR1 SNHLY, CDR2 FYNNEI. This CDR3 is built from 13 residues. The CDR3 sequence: CAIRDYSTDTQYF. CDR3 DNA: TGTGCCATCCGGGACTACAGCACAGATACGCAGTATTTT.

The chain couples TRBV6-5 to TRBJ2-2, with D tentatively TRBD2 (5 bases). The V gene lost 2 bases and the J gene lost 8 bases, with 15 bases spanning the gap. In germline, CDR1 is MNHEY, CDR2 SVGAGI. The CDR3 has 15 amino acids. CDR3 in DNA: TGTGCCAGCAGTTACCCGAACGCGGGTGTGGGGGAGCTGTTTTTT. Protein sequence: CASSYPNAGVGELFF.

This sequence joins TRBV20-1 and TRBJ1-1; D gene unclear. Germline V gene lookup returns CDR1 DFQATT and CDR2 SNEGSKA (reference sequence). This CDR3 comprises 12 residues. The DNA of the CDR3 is TGCAGGCCTGACCCTCTGAACACTGAAGCTTTCTTT. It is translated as CRPDPLNTEAFF.

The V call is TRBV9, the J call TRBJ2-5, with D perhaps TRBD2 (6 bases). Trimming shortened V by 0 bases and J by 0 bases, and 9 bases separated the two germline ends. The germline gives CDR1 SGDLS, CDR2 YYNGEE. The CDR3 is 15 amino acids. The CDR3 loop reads CASSVGLADQETQYF. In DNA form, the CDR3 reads TGTGCCAGCAGCGTAGGGTTAGCGGACCAAGAGACCCAGTACTTC.

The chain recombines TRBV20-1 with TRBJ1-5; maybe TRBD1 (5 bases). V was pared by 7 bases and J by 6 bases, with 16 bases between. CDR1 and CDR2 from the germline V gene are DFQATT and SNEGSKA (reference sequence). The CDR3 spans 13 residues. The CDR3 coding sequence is TGCAGTGTTACGGGGGGAGCAGGTCAGCCCCAGCATTTT. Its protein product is CSVTGGAGQPQHF.

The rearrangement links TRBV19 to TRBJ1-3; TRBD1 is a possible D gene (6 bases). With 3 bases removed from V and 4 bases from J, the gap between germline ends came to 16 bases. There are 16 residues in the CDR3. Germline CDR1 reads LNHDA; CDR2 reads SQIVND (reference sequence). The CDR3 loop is CASSIRQALVGNTIYF. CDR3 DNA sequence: TGTGCCAGTAGTATTCGACAGGCATTAGTCGGAAACACCATATATTTT. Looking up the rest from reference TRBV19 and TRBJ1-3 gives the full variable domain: DGGITQSPKYLFRKEGQNVTLSCEQNLNHDAMYWYRQDPGQGLRLIYYSQIVNDFQKGDIAEGYSVSREKKESFPLTVTSAQKNPTAFYLCASSIRQALVGNTIYFGEGSWLTVV.